The 14 T cell receptor beta chains below were found in one sample sequenced in a study of neurological immune-mediated disorders. TCRdb independently ran MiXCR on the 5' RACE reads; one entry per CDR3 protein. The profile shows fewer than 40,000 distinct CDR3 sequences, approximately 13% of them singletons. The time point here: longitudinal time-point 2. The source material was PBMCs. The source of these receptors is a woman in her forties in good health.

There are many counts of this clonotype. The chain carries TRBV29-1 and TRBJ2-2, with 10 bases lining up with TRBD2. The CDR3 spans 17 residues. The germline CDR1 and CDR2 sequences are SQVTM and ANQGSEA. The J segment lost 3 bases and the V segment lost 4 bases, leaving 11 bases of the junction unmatched. The CDR3, as DNA: TGCAGCGTTGTCGGCCTAGCGGGAGAGGGGTACACCGGGGAGCTGTTTTTT. Translation gives CSVVGLAGEGYTGELFF.

This clonotype appeared many times. The rearrangement joins TRBV3-1 to TRBJ2-7; TRBD2 is a possible D gene (6 bases). Germline CDR1 reads LGHDT; CDR2 reads YNNKEL (reference sequence). With 3 bases removed from V and 6 bases from J, the gap between germline ends came to 15 bases. CDR3 length: 14 amino acids. The DNA of the CDR3 is TGTGCCAGCAGCCACTGGGACTCCCACTGCGAGCAGTACTTC. Encoded protein: CASSHWDSHCEQYF.

This clonotype was counted ten times or more. The chain combines TRBV4-1 with TRBJ2-6; 9 nucleotides match TRBD1. V was pared by 5 bases and J by 0 bases, with 8 bases of the junction left unmatched. Germline lookup yields CDR1 MGHRA and CDR2 YSYEKL. CDR3 length: 18 amino acids. This chain's CDR3 is CASSTRDRDFSGANVLTF. The CDR3, as DNA: TGCGCCAGCAGCACCCGGGACAGGGATTTCTCTGGGGCCAACGTCCTGACTTTC.

The sample holds many counts of this clonotype. This rearrangement joins TRBV7-2 to TRBJ2-1, with D perhaps matching TRBD1 (5 bases). The CDR3 is 14 residues long. V dropped 2 bases and J dropped 7 bases, with 12 bases sitting between them. Germline CDR1 reads SGHTA; CDR2 reads FQGNSA. For the CDR3, the DNA is TGTGCCAGCAGCTTACCATCAGGGTGGAATGAGCAGTTCTTC. Amino acid sequence: CASSLPSGWNEQFF.

In the case of this clonotype: Given a much more abundant clone one base away, this may be a read error. This chain joins TRBV3-1 and TRBJ2-7, with D possibly being TRBD2 (6 bases). Per germline, CDR1 LGHDT and CDR2 YNNKEL (reference sequence). The CDR3 contains 13 residues. The CDR3 bases are TGTGCCAGCAGCCCAACCGGGACTCCAGAGCAGAACTTC. This encodes CASSPTGTPEQNF.

This clonotype was counted at least ten times. The chain couples TRBV6-1 to TRBJ1-2; unclear D gene. The germline gives CDR1 MNHNS, CDR2 SASEGT. The CDR3 totals 13 residues. Deletions cut 3 bases from V and 4 bases from J, with 9 bases between. The CDR3 DNA reads TGTGCCAGCAGTGAGGAACAGATCTATGGCTACACCTTC. Amino acids: CASSEEQIYGYTF.

The sample holds many counts of this clonotype. This chain connects TRBV7-8 to TRBJ2-5; tentatively, D is TRBD1 or TRBD2 (5 bases each). CDR1 and CDR2 (germline): SGHVS, FQNEAQ. Trimming removed 5 bases at V and 5 bases at J, with 12 bases between. The CDR3 is made up of 13 amino acids. CDR3 in amino acids: CASSPGRQETQYF. In DNA form, the CDR3 reads TGTGCCAGCAGCCCGGGGCGGCAGGAGACCCAGTACTTC.

This clonotype came up many times. The chain carries TRBV20-1 and TRBJ2-6; D remains unclear. Looked up from germline, CDR1 is DFQATT and CDR2 is SNEGSKA (reference sequence). This CDR3 contains 15 residues. The ends were cut back, 4 bases at V and 2 bases at J, with 12 bases in the middle. The CDR3 region is CSATPDQAGANVLTF. CDR3 in DNA: TGCAGTGCTACTCCGGACCAGGCTGGGGCCAACGTCCTGACTTTC.

This clonotype appeared many times. The chain recombines TRBV5-5 with TRBJ1-2; TRBD1 matches 9 bases. CDR1 and CDR2 (germline): SGHKS, YYEKEE (reference sequence). CDR3 length equals 13 residues. V was pared by 4 bases and J by 6 bases, with 4 bases of the junction left unmatched. CDR3 amino acids: CASSGGQGDGYTF. The DNA of the CDR3 is TGTGCCAGCAGCGGGGGACAGGGAGATGGCTACACCTTC.

This clonotype was seen at least ten times. In DNA form, the CDR3 reads TGTGCCATCAGTGGCCCACGCGTTGGAGGGCCTGAAGCTTTCTTT. Its protein product is CAISGPRVGGPEAFF. This chain links TRBV10-3 with TRBJ1-1; no reliable D call. Trimming stripped 4 bases from V and 6 bases from J, with 18 bases between. Germline values: CDR1 ENHRY, CDR2 SYGVKD. This CDR3 region has 15 residues.

In its sample, this clonotype was seen many times. The chain recombines TRBV20-1 with TRBJ2-3; 13 nucleotides line up with TRBD2. The CDR3 covers 14 residues. Losses at the gene ends were 3 bases for V and 4 bases for J; bases not matched to a gene: 1. From germline, CDR1 is DFQATT and CDR2 SNEGSKA (reference sequence). For the CDR3, the DNA is TGCAGTGCTAGTACTAGCGGGGGGGCAGATACGCAGTATTTT. Protein sequence: CSASTSGGADTQYF.

Details on this clonotype: A read error may produce the germline difference seen at one junction end. The chain links TRBV18 to TRBJ1-5; possible D gene TRBD1, 5 bases. CDR3 size: 15 residues. CDR1 is KGHSH, CDR2 LQKENI, per germline. CDR3 loop: CAISPVTGGNQPQHF. CDR3 nucleotide sequence: TGTGCCATCTCACCGGTGACGGGGGGCAATCAGCCCCAGCATTTT.

This clonotype was observed many times. The chain recombines TRBV4-3 with TRBJ1-4, with a tentative D call TRBD1 (6 bases). Per germline, CDR1 LGHNA and CDR2 YSLEER. Trimming removed 3 bases at V and 6 bases at J, with 20 bases between. CDR3 length: 17 residues. This chain's CDR3 is CASSHHDGQFLYEKLFF. The CDR3 nucleotides read TGCGCCAGCAGCCATCACGATGGACAGTTTCTTTATGAAAAACTGTTTTTT.

This clonotype was counted many times. The chain is built from TRBV5-1 and TRBJ1-1; a possible D gene is TRBD1 (5 bases). V lost 6 bases to trimming and J lost 0 bases, with 15 bases between them. The CDR3 contains 15 residues. Germline V lookup: CDR1 SGHRS, CDR2 YFSETQ. The CDR3 protein is CASKMTAIMNTEAFF. As DNA, the CDR3 is TGCGCCAGCAAGATGACAGCTATAATGAACACTGAAGCTTTCTTT.